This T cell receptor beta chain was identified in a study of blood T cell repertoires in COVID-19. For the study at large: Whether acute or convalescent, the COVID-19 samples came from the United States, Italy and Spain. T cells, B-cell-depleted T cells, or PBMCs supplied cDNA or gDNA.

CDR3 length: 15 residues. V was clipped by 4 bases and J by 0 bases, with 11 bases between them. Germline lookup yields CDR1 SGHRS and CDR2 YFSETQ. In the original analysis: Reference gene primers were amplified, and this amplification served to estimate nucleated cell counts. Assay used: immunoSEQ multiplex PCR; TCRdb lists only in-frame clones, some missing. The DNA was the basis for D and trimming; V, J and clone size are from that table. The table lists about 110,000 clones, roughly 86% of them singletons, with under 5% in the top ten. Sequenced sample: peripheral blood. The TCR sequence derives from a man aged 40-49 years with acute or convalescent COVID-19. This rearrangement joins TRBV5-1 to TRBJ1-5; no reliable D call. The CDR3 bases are TGCGCCAGCAGCCCCTTCGGGGATAGCAATCAGCCCCAGCATTTT. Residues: CASSPFGDSNQPQHF.